These T cell receptor beta chains were read from a single sample in a study of blood T cell repertoires in COVID-19. The assay was immunoSEQ multiplex PCR, and TCRdb's table has in-frame clones only and misses some. The table records 350,000 to 500,000 clones, about 88% of them present only once. The specimen sequenced was PBMCs or T cells enriched from blood (not recorded which). Every receptor here comes from a woman under 30 who had been exposed to COVID-19. Each CDR3 is given with its conserved first and last residue. D genes are given only for firm matches. Where a row states a size, it is once, few, many or the class of an expanded clone; other rows omit it.

v_call	j_call	d_call	clone_size	cdr3_nt	cdr3_aa
TRBV7-9	TRBJ1-2	.	.	TGTGCCAGCAGCTTAGACAGCTATGGCTACACCTTC	CASSLDSYGYTF
TRBV15	TRBJ2-7	TRBD1	.	TGTGCCACCAGCAGTAACAGGGGGTCCCCCTACGAGCAGTACTTC	CATSSNRGSPYEQYF
TRBV4-3	TRBJ1-4	.	.	TGCGCCAGCAGCCAAGAGCGGGGGCAAGGTGAAAAACTGTTTTTT	CASSQERGQGEKLFF
TRBV28	TRBJ2-1	.	.	TGTGCCAGCATTGCAGGAGGTCGGTACAATGAGCAGTTCTTC	CASIAGGRYNEQFF
TRBV2	TRBJ2-3	TRBD2	.	TGTGCCAGCAGTGACAGAACTAGCGGGAGTTCAGATACGCAGTATTTT	CASSDRTSGSSDTQYF
TRBV9	TRBJ1-2	TRBD1	.	TGTGCCAGCAGCGTAACCAGGGACAGGGAATTTGGCTACACCTTC	CASSVTRDREFGYTF
TRBV7-9	TRBJ2-7	TRBD1	.	TGTGCCAGCAGCTCGGGACAGGGGTTCTCTCTCTACGAGCAGTACTTC	CASSSGQGFSLYEQYF
TRBV3-1/TRBV3-2	TRBJ1-5	TRBD1	.	TGTGCCAGCACCGGTCCCGGGACAGGGGATGGCAATCAGCCCCAGCATTTT	CASTGPGTGDGNQPQHF
TRBV18	TRBJ1-1	TRBD1	.	TGTGCCAGCTCCGAAGGACAGGGTACTTCAGCTTTCTTT	CASSEGQGTSAFF
TRBV10-3	TRBJ2-6	.	once	TGTGCCATCAGTGAGGGAGTCTCTGGGGCCAACGTCCTGACTTTC	CAISEGVSGANVLTF
TRBV4-2	TRBJ2-1	.	.	TGTGCCAGCAGCCAAGATCTTGCGGGCTCCTACAATGAGCAGTTCTTC	CASSQDLAGSYNEQFF
TRBV14	TRBJ2-1	.	.	TGTGCCAGCAGCCAACTCGGGGGAAACAATGAGCAGTTCTTC	CASSQLGGNNEQFF
TRBV28	TRBJ2-1	.	.	TGTGCCAGCAGATCACAGGGTACCTCCTACAATGAGCAGTTCTTC	CASRSQGTSYNEQFF
TRBV2	TRBJ2-5	.	.	TGTGCCAGCAAAAAGGGCCGGGGGTACTTC	CASKKGRGYF
TRBV28	TRBJ1-2	.	.	TGTGCCAGCAGTTTTGGCGGAGGGGCGCGGGATGGCTACACCTTC	CASSFGGGARDGYTF
TRBV7-8	TRBJ2-7	TRBD1	.	TGTGCCAGCAGCTTAGCGGGACAGGTGGGCTACGAGCAGTACTTC	CASSLAGQVGYEQYF
TRBV2	TRBJ1-1	.	.	TGTGCCGCCCTCATCTTGCGGAACACTGAAGCTTTCTTT	CAALILRNTEAFF
TRBV4-2	TRBJ2-5	.	few	TGTGCCAGCAGCCAAGATCCGTACAACAGTCAAGAGACCCAGTACTTC	CASSQDPYNSQETQYF
TRBV5-1	TRBJ2-5	.	.	TGCGCCAGCAGCTTGAGCAGGGCCCAAGAGACCCAGTACTTC	CASSLSRAQETQYF
TRBV27	TRBJ1-5	.	.	TGTGCCAGCAGTTACCAGGAACGGCAGCCCCAGCATTTT	CASSYQERQPQHF
TRBV5-1	TRBJ2-1	TRBD2	.	TGCGCCAGCAGCTTGGCCGGGGGGGCGGAAGAGCAGTTCTTC	CASSLAGGAEEQFF
TRBV7-2	TRBJ1-2	.	.	TGTGCCAGCAGCCAAACAACCACCGCTAACTATGGCTACACCTTC	CASSQTTTANYGYTF
TRBV6-2/TRBV6-3	TRBJ2-1	TRBD1	.	TGTGCCAGCAGTAACGCCGGGACAGACTACAATGAGCAGTTCTTC	CASSNAGTDYNEQFF
TRBV28	TRBJ1-1	.	.	TGTGCAACAGCAGGGAACAGAAACACTGAAGCTTTCTTT	CATAGNRNTEAFF
TRBV3-1/TRBV3-2	TRBJ2-7	TRBD1	.	TGTGCCAGCAGCCGGACAGGGGGGAAGTACGAGCAGTACTTC	CASSRTGGKYEQYF
TRBV28	TRBJ2-4	TRBD1	.	TGTGCCAGCAGTTTATTGACAGGGGGCAAAAACATTCAGTACTTC	CASSLLTGGKNIQYF
TRBV2	TRBJ1-1	.	.	TGTGCCAGCAGTGGACACCCGAACACTGAAGCTTTCTTT	CASSGHPNTEAFF
TRBV5-1	TRBJ2-5	TRBD1	.	TGCGCCAGCAGTTCCGGGACAGCCCAGCAAGAGACCCAGTACTTC	CASSSGTAQQETQYF
TRBV4-1	TRBJ1-2	.	.	TGCGCCAGCAGCCCCGACGCCGGGCAGGGTATCTATGGCTACACCTTC	CASSPDAGQGIYGYTF
TRBV7-8	TRBJ2-1	.	.	TGTGCCAGCAGCTTTCCCCGGTCGTCGGTCAACAATGAGCAGTTCTTC	CASSFPRSSVNNEQFF
TRBV18	TRBJ1-2	.	.	TGTGCCAGCTCATACGACAACAGCCTTAGTCGTTCCTTC	CASSYDNSLSRSF
TRBV28	TRBJ1-5	TRBD1	.	TGTGCCAGCAGTTCGATGGGACAGGGGGTCGGTCAGCCCCAGCATTTT	CASSSMGQGVGQPQHF
TRBV20-1	TRBJ2-5	TRBD1	.	TGCAGTGCTAGTGGACAGGGGGCGGAGACCCAGTACTTC	CSASGQGAETQYF
TRBV5-1	TRBJ2-5	.	.	TGCGCCAGCAGCTTATCCAGGGTTCAAGAGACCCAGTACTTC	CASSLSRVQETQYF
TRBV10-3	TRBJ2-7	TRBD1	.	TGTGCCATCAGTTCCGGGACAGGGACCTACGAGCAGTACTTC	CAISSGTGTYEQYF
TRBV28	TRBJ1-2	TRBD1	once	TGTGCCAGCACTTTCGTCGGGACAGGGTTCGGAGCAAGTGGCTACACCTTC	CASTFVGTGFGASGYTF
TRBV7-2	TRBJ2-5	.	.	TGTGCCAGCAGCTTAGCGATTCACCAGGAGGGACCCCAGTACTTC	CASSLAIHQEGPQYF
TRBV9	TRBJ1-2	TRBD1	.	TGTGCCAGCAGCGTAGAGGGGGCAGGGGGCTACACCTTC	CASSVEGAGGYTF
TRBV20-1	TRBJ1-5	.	.	TGCAGTGTTCCCGTTCCAGGACCCCAGCATTTT	CSVPVPGPQHF
TRBV28	TRBJ2-2	TRBD1	.	TGTGCCAGCAGTTCCCAGGGGGCCGGGGAGCTGTTTTTT	CASSSQGAGELFF
TRBV28	TRBJ2-5	.	.	TGTGCCAGCAGTACATCGGAGAGACAAGAGACCCAGTACTTC	CASSTSERQETQYF
TRBV19	TRBJ2-2	.	.	TGTGCCAGTAGTCAGATACTAACGAACACCGGGGAGCTGTTTTTT	CASSQILTNTGELFF
TRBV4-3	TRBJ2-7	.	.	TGCGCCAGCAGCCAAGCCCCAGGGTCCTACGAGCAGTACTTC	CASSQAPGSYEQYF
TRBV4-2	TRBJ2-3	TRBD2	.	TGTGCCAGCAGCCTCAGGAGCGGGAGGAGGGCAGATACGCAGTATTTT	CASSLRSGRRADTQYF
TRBV19	TRBJ2-1	TRBD2	once	TGTGCCAGTAGTATGGGTAGCGGGACTAGCTTGGACAATGAGCAGTTCTTC	CASSMGSGTSLDNEQFF
TRBV3-1/TRBV3-2	TRBJ2-7	TRBD1	.	TGTGCCAGCAGCCAAGCAGGCCGGGACAGGGTCTACGAGCAGTACTTC	CASSQAGRDRVYEQYF
TRBV28	TRBJ1-5	TRBD1	.	TGTGCCAGCAGTTTACCGGGACAGGGCCATCAGCCCCAGCATTTT	CASSLPGQGHQPQHF
TRBV20-1	TRBJ1-2	.	.	TGCAGTGTGTCCGGGTCCGTGGGCTACACCTTC	CSVSGSVGYTF
TRBV12-3/TRBV12-4	TRBJ2-7	.	.	TGTGCCAGCAGTGCAGGGGTCGAGCAGTACTTC	CASSAGVEQYF
TRBV28	TRBJ2-7	.	.	TGTGCCAGCAGTCTCGCTCAAGCGGGTTTACGCCTTTTC	CASSLAQAGLRLF
TRBV27	TRBJ1-5	.	.	TGTGCCAGCAGTCCCATCGAGAATCAGCCCCAGCATTTT	CASSPIENQPQHF
TRBV5-1	TRBJ1-6	TRBD1	.	TGCGCCAGCAGCTTTACGGGACAGGGTGATTCACCCCTCCACTTT	CASSFTGQGDSPLHF
TRBV6-2/TRBV6-3	TRBJ2-1	TRBD2	.	TGTGCCAGCAGTAAACTAGCGGGGGGAAACAATGAGCAGTTCTTC	CASSKLAGGNNEQFF
TRBV7-9	TRBJ2-2	TRBD1	few	TGTGCCAGCAGCTCCGGACAGGGGGCGACCGGGGAGCTGTTTTTT	CASSSGQGATGELFF
TRBV3-1/TRBV3-2	TRBJ1-3	TRBD1	.	TGTGCCAGCAGCCTCCCAGGGGGTAAGGGAAACACCATATATTTT	CASSLPGGKGNTIYF
TRBV29-1	TRBJ2-5	TRBD1	.	TGCAGCGGCTTCCAACAGGGGCGCGAGACCCAGTACTTC	CSGFQQGRETQYF
TRBV5-4	TRBJ2-1	TRBD2	.	TGTGCCAGCAGCTGGGGGACTAGCGGGGGAGATGAGCAGTTCTTC	CASSWGTSGGDEQFF